Each of the 15 T cell receptor beta chains below was sequenced from the same sample in a study of T cells after yellow fever vaccination. TCRdb passed the 5' RACE reads through MiXCR, listing each CDR3 protein once. The sample shows 150,000 to 200,000 distinct CDR3 sequences, 9.3% of them seen only once. Here the sequenced sample was CD8+ T cells sorted from PBMCs, taken 45 days after the yellow fever booster vaccination. These receptors were taken from a man between 18 and 35 years old who received the YFV17D yellow fever vaccine.

The CDR3 loop reads CASRIGTGVFNEQFF. In DNA, the CDR3 is TGTGCCAGCAGGATCGGGACAGGGGTGTTTAATGAGCAGTTCTTC. The chain is built from TRBV27 and TRBJ2-1, with 10 bases aligning to TRBD1. The CDR3 sequence is 15 residues long. With 6 bases clipped from V and 7 bases from J, the junction kept 9 bases outside the gene matches. The germline gives CDR1 MNHEY, CDR2 SMNVEV (reference sequence).

This clonotype was seen a few times. CDR3 bases: TGTGCCAGCAGCTTGGCGGGGAAAGAGACCCAGTACTTC. Protein sequence: CASSLAGKETQYF. The V and J genes are TRBV5-4 and TRBJ2-5, with D possibly TRBD2 on 5 matching bases. The CDR3 extends over 13 amino acids. The germline gives CDR1 SGHNT, CDR2 YYREEE (reference sequence). V shed 0 bases and J shed 3 bases, with 6 bases lying between them.

This clonotype occurred a few times. The chain has TRBV20-1 and TRBJ1-2, with 10 nucleotides matching TRBD1. This CDR3 has 14 amino acids. Looked up from germline, CDR1 is DFQATT and CDR2 is SNEGSKA (reference sequence). V gave up 3 bases and J gave up 7 bases; unmatched junction bases: 8. The CDR3 nucleotides read TGCAGTGCTAGTTTTGGGACAGGGGTTTTTGGCTACACCTTC. Translated, it gives CSASFGTGVFGYTF.

This clonotype was detected a few times. The chain joins TRBV15 to TRBJ2-5; TRBD2 is a possible D gene (7 bases). Looked up from germline, CDR1 is LNHNV and CDR2 is YYDKDF (reference sequence). The V end lost 3 bases, the J end lost 5 bases, and 16 bases lay between the germline ends. The CDR3 consists of 15 residues. CDR3 loop: CATSRPERGGETQYF. CDR3 sequence (DNA): TGTGCCACCAGCAGGCCTGAGAGGGGGGGGGAGACCCAGTACTTC.

V usage is TRBV7-9 and J usage is TRBJ2-1; D gene uncertain. The CDR3 contains 13 residues. Germline values: CDR1 SEHNR, CDR2 FQNEAQ (reference sequence). V was pared by 5 bases and J by 7 bases, with 12 bases between. The CDR3 sequence is CASSRFLVNEQFF. The DNA for the CDR3 is TGTGCCAGCAGCCGGTTTTTAGTTAATGAGCAGTTCTTC. Supplemented by reference TRBV7-9 and TRBJ2-1, the full variable domain reads DTGVSQNPRHKITKRGQNVTFRCDPISEHNRLYWYRQTLGQGPEFLTYFQNEAQLEKSRLLSDRFSAERPKGSFSTLEIQRTEQGDSAMYLCASSRFLVNEQFFGPGTRLTVL.

This clonotype was observed many times. The V and J genes are TRBV7-9 and TRBJ2-7; D assignment may be TRBD1 or TRBD2 (6 bases each). V was trimmed by 5 bases and J by 7 bases, leaving 15 bases between them. This CDR3 is built from 13 residues. Germline V CDR1 and CDR2: SEHNR, FQNEAQ (reference sequence). CDR3 protein: CASSDPGASEQYF. For the CDR3, the DNA is TGTGCCAGCAGCGATCCGGGGGCGAGTGAGCAGTACTTC.

In its sample, this clonotype was seen a few times. V usage is TRBV12-3 or TRBV12-4 and J usage is TRBJ1-6; no definite D call. The CDR3 spans 12 residues. V lost 6 bases, J lost 6 bases, and 6 bases lay in between. The CDR3 region is CASSLSNSPLHF. The CDR3 DNA reads TGTGCCAGCAGCCTGTCTAATTCACCCCTCCACTTT.

The rearrangement joins TRBV7-3 to TRBJ2-5; D may be TRBD1 (5 bases). Germline CDR1 and CDR2: SGHTA and FQGTGA. The CDR3 covers 14 residues. V was trimmed by 5 bases and J by 7 bases, leaving 17 bases between them. CDR3: CASSTDSSQGTQYF. The CDR3 region has the DNA TGTGCCAGCAGCACTGATTCAAGCCAGGGGACCCAGTACTTC.

This clonotype was seen a handful of times. The rearrangement uses TRBV6-1 and TRBJ2-1, with 11 bases lining up with TRBD2. The ends lost 0 bases at V and 6 bases at J; junction bases unmatched: 1. Looked up from germline, CDR1 is MNHNS and CDR2 is SASEGT. This CDR3 contains 15 residues. CDR3 region: CASSEASGGANEQFF. CDR3 nucleotide sequence: TGTGCCAGCAGTGAAGCTAGCGGGGGGGCCAATGAGCAGTTCTTC.

The V and J genes are TRBV6-5 and TRBJ2-1, with D hard to call. The CDR3 loop spans 13 amino acids. V lost 0 bases and J 13 bases, leaving 13 bases between the germline ends. Germline values: CDR1 MNHEY, CDR2 SVGAGI. CDR3 sequence reads: CASSYSGRFSQFF. The CDR3 DNA sequence: TGTGCCAGCAGTTACTCGGGAAGGTTTAGCCAGTTCTTC.

This clonotype was picked up many times. This chain joins TRBV29-1 and TRBJ2-1, with D possibly being TRBD1 (6 bases). The CDR3 totals 13 residues. Trimming removed 7 bases from V and 4 bases from J, with 14 bases in between. Germline CDR1 is SQVTM and CDR2 is ANQGSEA. CDR3 nucleotides: TGCAGCGCGAACAGGGTGGGTTACAATGAGCAGTTCTTC. It encodes CSANRVGYNEQFF.

This clonotype was seen only a few times. The chain uses TRBV4-1 and TRBJ1-5; 8 bases are shared with TRBD1. The CDR3 sequence is 15 residues long. V lost 2 bases to trimming and J lost 5 bases; unmatched junction nucleotides: 5. The germline V gene encodes CDR1 MGHRA and CDR2 YSYEKL. The CDR3 nucleotides read TGCGCCAGCAGCCAAACGGGACAGGTGGATCAGCCCCAGCATTTT. This encodes CASSQTGQVDQPQHF.

This clonotype has at least ten counts. The chain uses TRBV5-1 and TRBJ1-6, with D unresolved. V dropped 4 bases and J dropped 9 bases, with 20 bases sitting between them. CDR1 is SGHRS and CDR2 is YFSETQ in the germline V gene. There are 16 residues in the CDR3. CDR3 sequence reads: CASSESIEVSSSPLHF. In DNA, the CDR3 is TGCGCCAGCAGCGAGAGTATCGAGGTCTCTAGTTCACCCCTCCACTTT.

This clonotype was counted many times. The rearrangement joins TRBV29-1 to TRBJ2-1; weak D call: TRBD2 (6 bases). V was clipped by 6 bases and J by 3 bases, with 15 bases between them. Germline V gives CDR1 SQVTM, CDR2 ANQGSEA. This CDR3 comprises 14 residues. This CDR3 is CSVGGVDRYNEQFF. In DNA form, the CDR3 reads TGCAGCGTGGGCGGGGTCGATCGCTACAATGAGCAGTTCTTC.

There are a few counts of this clonotype. This chain joins TRBV7-9 and TRBJ2-7, with unresolved D. Trimming removed 5 bases from V and 2 bases from J, with 16 bases in between. Germline CDR1 is SEHNR and CDR2 is FQNEAQ (reference sequence). The CDR3 totals 15 residues. The DNA for the CDR3 is TGTGCCAGCAGCAGCCCCTCAGGCCCGACCTACGAGCAGTACTTC. Its translation is CASSSPSGPTYEQYF. Based on the CDR3 plus reference TRBV7-9 and TRBJ2-7, the full variable domain is DTGVSQNPRHKITKRGQNVTFRCDPISEHNRLYWYRQTLGQGPEFLTYFQNEAQLEKSRLLSDRFSAERPKGSFSTLEIQRTEQGDSAMYLCASSSPSGPTYEQYFGPGTRLTVT.